The T cell receptor beta chain under discussion was sequenced for a study of blood T cell repertoires in COVID-19. Study context: The study drew acute and convalescent COVID-19 samples from the United States, Italy and Spain.

The data were produced by immunoSEQ multiplex PCR, yet TCRdb's version contains in-frame clones alone and is incomplete. The table lists 100,000 to 150,000 clones, approximately 80% of them singletons. Sequencing was performed on peripheral blood. The clonotype comes from a woman aged 65 to 85 with acute or convalescent COVID-19.

This CDR3 is CASSNRTGSNYGYTF. CDR3 bases: TGTGCCAGCAGCAATAGGACAGGGTCTAACTATGGCTACACCTTC. The chain is built from TRBV7-9 and TRBJ1-2, with 8 bases aligning to TRBD1. CDR1 and CDR2 (germline): SEHNR, FQNEAQ (reference sequence). The trim removed 5 bases at V and 0 bases at J, leaving 5 bases unmatched. This CDR3 has 15 amino acids.